The subject of this entry is one TCR beta chain. Its antigen specificity is not known. The input lacks base qualities; no much larger clone sits a single base away. Library preparation was by the immunoSEQ multiplex PCR assay. The authors' analysis ran thus. To diagnose cytomegalovirus status from the catalog of TCR beta chain sequences, a statistical classification framework was built. TCRdb stores this immuneACCESS table with in-frame sequences only. Part of the clones is absent; in the studies checked, under half of the shortfall reflects unresolved V genes, and no reason is known for the rest. Clone size and V and J calls were adopted from that table, with D and trimming inferred from the DNA. The sample includes about 98,000 clones, with approximately 88% observed a single time. Around 3.9% of the sample lies in the top ten. This sample is part of a study of cytomegalovirus exposure and HLA in healthy donors (dated by TCRdb to about 2017). Describing the broader study: According to a later analysis, one platform produced both the 100 to 150 validation repertoires and the roughly 660 repertoires of the first cohort. The study combined high-throughput TCR immunosequencing, statistical association of individual TCRs with disease status, and machine learning to predict cytomegalovirus infection status. The study aimed to test whether cataloging public T cell receptors could reveal signatures of past pathogen exposure. Besides the first cohort of around 700 subjects, a separate validation cohort made up of 95 to 150 different subjects was used. Overall study results and their limits: Most TCR sequences were seen in very few donors, while some public TCRs were found in many individuals. A later analysis lacked HLA typing for the validation cohort, so it scored co-occurrence in that cohort across all 110 or so repertoires. Of the cluster scores, 90% to 95% were above 0 in a later analysis, which found that TCRs clustered in the first cohort also tended to co-occur in the approximately 110 validation repertoires. The study gave a list of 150 to 200 TCR beta chains associated with cytomegalovirus. Three of the identified cytomegalovirus-associated TCR beta chains were confirmed in vitro to be specific for cytomegalovirus antigens. Cytomegalovirus status was reported to be diagnosed by the classifier with high specificity and sensitivity in both the original and validation cohorts. The authors suggested that the approach could potentially be extended to other disease states and immunological phenotypes.

Spanning cysteine to phenylalanine, the CDR3 consists of 12 amino acids. Only the CDR3 part of the read is kept: 36 bases, read in frame from the first base. The germline V gene sets CDR1 to SGHTA and CDR2 to FQGNSA. V is shortened by 1 base, J by 10 bases, and the region joining them spans 8 bases. Donors formed part of the validation cohort, which comprised 120 subjects and was distinct from the first cohort of several hundred subjects. This clonotype was sampled from a woman between 25 and 40 years old in good health and CMV-seronegative. Sequencing input: PBMCs. The chain was built from TRBV7-2 and TRBJ2-1; the D gene is unclear. The DNA sequence is as follows: TGTGCCAGCAGCTTAGGGCTTTACGAGCAGTTCTTC. It is translated as CASSLGLYEQFF.